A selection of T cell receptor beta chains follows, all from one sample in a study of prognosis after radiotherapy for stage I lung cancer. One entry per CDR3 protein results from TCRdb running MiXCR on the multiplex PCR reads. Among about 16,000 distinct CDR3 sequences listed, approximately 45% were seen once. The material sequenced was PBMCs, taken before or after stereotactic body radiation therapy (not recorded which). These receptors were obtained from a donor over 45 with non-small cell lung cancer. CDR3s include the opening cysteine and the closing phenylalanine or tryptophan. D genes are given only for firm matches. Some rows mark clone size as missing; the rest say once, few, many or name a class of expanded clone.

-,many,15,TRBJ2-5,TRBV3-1,CASSQIPLDPETQYF,TGTGCCAGCAGCCAAATTCCCTTGGATCCGGAGACCCAGTACTTC
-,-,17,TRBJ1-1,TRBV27,CASSLGTGGFRCTEAFF,TGTGCCAGCAGCTTGGGGACGGGGGGGTTCCGTTGCACTGAAGCTTTCTTT
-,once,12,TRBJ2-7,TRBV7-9,CASSLWGSEQYF,TGTGCCAGCAGCTTATGGGGATCCGAGCAGTACTTC
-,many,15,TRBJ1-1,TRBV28,CASSLKTGGNAEAFF,TGTGCCAGCAGTCTCAAGACAGGAGGCAACGCTGAAGCTTTCTTT
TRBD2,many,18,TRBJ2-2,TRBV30,CAWSKGLHTSPNTGELFF,TGTGCCTGGAGTAAGGGACTACACACCTCACCGAACACCGGGGAGCTGTTTTTT
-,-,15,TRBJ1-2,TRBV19,CASTTQGTLTYVYTF,TGTGCCAGTACCACCCAGGGTACACTGACCTATGTCTACACCTTC
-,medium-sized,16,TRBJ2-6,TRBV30,CAWKRGRGPGANVLTF,TGTGCCTGGAAAAGGGGGAGGGGACCTGGGGCCAACGTCCTGACTTTC
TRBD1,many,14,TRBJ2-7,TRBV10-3,CAISPGTGTHEQYF,TGTGCCATCAGTCCCGGGACAGGGACCCACGAGCAGTACTTC
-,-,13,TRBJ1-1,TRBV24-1,CATSDSASTEAFF,TGTGCCACCAGTGATTCGGCAAGTACTGAAGCTTTCTTT
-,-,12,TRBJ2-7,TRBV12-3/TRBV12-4,CASSLWNVEQYF,TGTGCCAGCAGTTTATGGAATGTCGAGCAGTACTTC